These 21 T cell receptor beta chains share one sample of origin, sequenced in a study of cytomegalovirus exposure and HLA in healthy donors. PCR involved 60 Vbeta and 13 Jbeta primers. Sequencing used immunoSEQ multiplex PCR; TCRdb keeps in-frame clones, though not all of them. The table records roughly 180,000 clones, about 85% of them present only once. The sequenced sample consisted of PBMCs. These receptors were taken from a boy aged 2 to 10 in good health and CMV-seronegative.

The chain carries TRBV9 and TRBJ2-7; unclear D gene. This CDR3 is built from 12 residues. V lost 1 base and J 6 bases, leaving 8 bases between the germline ends. Germline V CDR1 and CDR2: SGDLS, YYNGEE. In DNA form, the CDR3 reads TGTGCCAGCAGCGTATCGAGTGGCGAGCAGTACTTC. Its protein is CASSVSSGEQYF. The full variable domain, in which reference TRBV9 and TRBJ2-7 provide the parts outside the CDR3, is DSGVTQTPKHLITATGQRVTLRCSPRSGDLSVYWYQQSLDQGLQFLIQYYNGEERAKGNILERFSAQQFPDLHSELNLSSLELGDSALYFCASSVSSGEQYFGPGTRLTVT.

A note on this clone: The junction does not match germline at one end; this may be a read error. Other DNA sequences from this sample encode an identical CDR3 as well. The V gene is TRBV5-1, the J gene TRBJ2-7; the D is unclear. This CDR3 is built from 13 residues. The germline CDR1 and CDR2 sequences are SGHRS and YFSETQ. In DNA, the CDR3 is TGTGCCAGCAGCTTAGGCGGTACCTACGAGCAGTACTTC. It yields the protein CASSLGGTYEQYF.

The chain employs TRBV7-9 and TRBJ2-1; 9 bases are a match to TRBD2. V lost 5 bases to trimming and J lost 2 bases; unmatched junction nucleotides: 13. The CDR3 is made up of 18 amino acids. Germline-derived CDR1 and CDR2 are SEHNR and FQNEAQ (reference sequence). DNA of the CDR3: TGTGCCAGCAGCGGACAGAGGACTAGCGCCTCCACCTACAATGAGCAGTTCTTC. This translates into CASSGQRTSASTYNEQFF.

This clone was picked up one time. This sequence joins TRBV5-1 and TRBJ2-7, with 8 bases identical to TRBD1. V shed 6 bases and J 5 bases; nucleotides not matched to a gene: 16. The CDR3 runs 16 residues. Germline lookup yields CDR1 SGHRS and CDR2 YFSETQ. CDR3 sequence (DNA): TGCGCCAGCACCTTACTCGGGGACAGGCTAAGGGACGAGCAGTACTTC. It encodes CASTLLGDRLRDEQYF.

This clone was seen a few times. The rearrangement joins TRBV10-3 to TRBJ1-5, with D hard to call. The germline V gene has CDR1 ENHRY and CDR2 SYGVKD. The CDR3 sequence is 13 residues long. CDR3 DNA sequence: TGTGCGAGTAGGGTGGAGGACAATCAGCCCCAGCATTTT. Translation gives CASRVEDNQPQHF.

V usage is TRBV30 and J usage is TRBJ1-2; 8 nucleotides match TRBD1. Germline CDR1 GTSNPN, CDR2 SVGIG (reference sequence). The CDR3 spans 12 residues. Trimming took 1 base from V and 14 from J; bases not matched to a gene: 9. The CDR3 region is CAWSASQGVGTF. CDR3 nucleotide sequence: TGTGCCTGGAGTGCTTCACAGGGGGTGGGGACCTTC.

A note on this clone: Different DNA sequences within this sample yield the same CDR3. The gene calls are TRBV11-1 and TRBJ2-1; 10 positions agree with TRBD1. The junction had 9 bases not matched to a gene; V was cut back by 5 bases and J by 5 bases. This CDR3 comprises 16 residues. Germline CDR1 is SGHAT and CDR2 is FQDESV (reference sequence). In DNA, the CDR3 is TGTGCCAGCAGCCCCGGAGGGACAGGGGTCCACAATGAGCAGTTCTTC. Translation: CASSPGGTGVHNEQFF.

This clone occurred once. The chain couples TRBV2 to TRBJ2-1; 7 positions match TRBD2. CDR3 length equals 12 residues. Germline values: CDR1 SNHLY, CDR2 FYNNEI. V was clipped by 10 bases and J by 1 base; unmatched bases: 1. The CDR3 spells CATSGSYNEQFF. For the CDR3, the DNA is TGTGCCACTAGCGGATCCTACAATGAGCAGTTCTTC.

A few counts support this clone. This chain connects TRBV6-1 to TRBJ1-2; D unresolved. V lost 3 bases, J lost 4 bases, and 3 bases lay in between. The germline V gene encodes CDR1 MNHNS and CDR2 SASEGT. This CDR3 comprises 11 residues. The CDR3 here is CASSDSYGYTF. As DNA, the CDR3 is TGTGCCAGCAGTGACAGCTATGGCTACACCTTC.

This chain links TRBV7-2 with TRBJ1-2; 9 bases agree with TRBD1. CDR1 is SGHTA and CDR2 is FQGNSA in the germline V gene. The CDR3 is 15 residues long. The junction had 5 bases not matched to a gene; V was cut back by 2 bases and J by 4 bases. The CDR3 loop is CASSLMDRGVYGYTF. CDR3 coding DNA: TGTGCCAGCAGCTTAATGGACAGGGGAGTCTATGGCTACACCTTC.

As for this clone: One junction end does not reproduce the germline sequence, and a read error may be involved. The chain uses TRBV15 and TRBJ1-1; D might be TRBD1 (5 bases). This CDR3 spans 15 amino acids. The V gene's germline CDR1 is LNHNV and CDR2 YYDKDF (reference sequence). The CDR3, as DNA: TGCCGGACACTTCCTCCTAGAACAGAGAACACTGAAGCTTTCTTT. Its protein product is CRTLPPRTENTEAFF.

This chain connects TRBV5-1 to TRBJ2-1, with TRBD2 matching 8 bases. This CDR3 contains 15 residues. J gave up 10 bases and V 1 base, and 10 bases lay outside the gene matches. Germline assignment: CDR1 SGHRS and CDR2 YFSETQ. CDR3 in DNA: TGCGCCAGCAGCTTGTCTCGGGGGGGGCCGGTAGAGCAGTTCTTC. The encoded protein is CASSLSRGGPVEQFF.

The rearrangement uses TRBV6-5 and TRBJ1-5, with a possible D match to TRBD1 (5 bases). The CDR3 runs to 13 residues. Germline V lookup: CDR1 MNHEY, CDR2 SVGAGI. Trimming cost V 8 bases and J 0 bases, with 8 bases left between them. CDR3 DNA sequence: TGTGCCAGCTCAGGGAATAGCAATCAGCCCCAGCATTTT. Translation: CASSGNSNQPQHF.

This clone came up once. This chain joins TRBV2 and TRBJ2-1; 14 bases align to TRBD2. This CDR3 contains 14 residues. J was trimmed by 7 bases and V by 4 bases; bases with no gene match: 0. The germline V gene has CDR1 SNHLY and CDR2 FYNNEI. CDR3 sequence (DNA): TGTGCCAGCAGTGGGACTAGCGGGGGGAATGAGCAGTTCTTC. Amino acids: CASSGTSGGNEQFF.

Comment on this clone: Other nucleotide sequences in the sample specify the same CDR3. The genes are TRBV5-1 and TRBJ2-5; D perhaps matches TRBD1 (6 bases). Germline CDR1 and CDR2: SGHRS and YFSETQ. Trimming took off 1 base at V and 2 bases at J, with 9 bases between the two ends. This CDR3 has 14 amino acids. The CDR3 DNA follows: TGCGCCAGCAGCTTGAGGGGGATACAAGAGACCCAGTACTTC. The encoded protein is CASSLRGIQETQYF.

The gene calls are TRBV5-4 and TRBJ2-2; TRBD1 matches 9 bases. The ends lost 3 bases at V and 5 bases at J; junction bases unmatched: 5. Germline CDR1 is SGHNT and CDR2 is YYREEE (reference sequence). CDR3 length equals 15 residues. The CDR3 DNA is TGTGCCAGCAGCTCTGGGACAGGGATTACCGGGGAGCTGTTTTTT. Encoded protein: CASSSGTGITGELFF.

The chain is built from TRBV5-1 and TRBJ2-1; 10 bases are a match to TRBD2. The length of the CDR3 is 13 residues. V lost 5 bases and J lost 12; bases outside the gene matches: 8. The germline gives CDR1 SGHRS, CDR2 YFSETQ. In DNA, the CDR3 is TGCGCCAGCAGTTCAAACGTAGCGGGAGGGCAGTTCTTC. Translated, it gives CASSSNVAGGQFF.

The chain employs TRBV5-1 and TRBJ2-1, with 13 bases identical to TRBD2. Germline V gene data show CDR1 as SGHRS and CDR2 as YFSETQ. V lost 4 bases, J lost 0 bases, and 7 bases stayed unmatched. This CDR3 has 18 residues. The CDR3 protein is CASSPTSGGSSSYNEQFF. CDR3 DNA: TGCGCCAGCAGCCCGACTAGCGGGGGGTCCTCCTCCTACAATGAGCAGTTCTTC.

V is TRBV5-4 and J is TRBJ1-4; 8 nucleotides agree with TRBD1. Germline trimming cut 2 bases from V and 8 bases from J; bases unmatched to any gene: 8. Germline V lookup: CDR1 SGHNT, CDR2 YYREEE (reference sequence). The CDR3 totals 15 residues. As DNA, the CDR3 is TGTGCCAGCAGCTTAAGACAGGGGCATAAGGAAAAACTGTTTTTT. It encodes CASSLRQGHKEKLFF.

The rearrangement links TRBV5-1 to TRBJ2-1; D call uncertain. Germline loops: CDR1 SGHRS, CDR2 YFSETQ. With 1 base removed from V and 6 bases from J, the gap between germline ends came to 14 bases. There are 15 residues in the CDR3. CDR3 nucleotides: TGCGCCAGCAGCTTGTGGCCCTCCAGTGGCAATGAGCAGTTCTTC. This codes for CASSLWPSSGNEQFF.

The J gene is TRBJ1-2, the V gene TRBV9; a weak D match, TRBD1 (6 bases). Germline V gene lookup returns CDR1 SGDLS and CDR2 YYNGEE. The V and J ends lost 1 base and 1 base respectively, with 17 bases between them. The length of the CDR3 is 17 residues. The DNA of the CDR3 is TGTGCCAGCAGCGTATCTGGCAGGGGTGAGGGTAACTATGGCTACACCTTC. It is translated as CASSVSGRGEGNYGYTF.